This T cell receptor (beta chain) derives from a study of Ad26.COV2.S vaccination and SARS-CoV-2 variants. On the study more broadly: Trial arm assignment for the donor was COV1001 Ad26.COV2.S.

Generated by immunoSEQ multiplex PCR, the TCRdb table keeps only in-frame clones and is missing some. The data hold roughly 300,000 clones, with less than 90% observed a single time. The V and J ends lost 7 bases and 4 bases, in that order; junction bases with no gene match: 8. The CDR3 is made up of 14 amino acids. In germline, CDR1 is MDHEN, CDR2 SYDVKM. Regarding treatment: some 19 received Ad26.COV2.S at low or high dose, single or two shots; roughly 5 received placebo; per-sample allocation not given. Sampling took place 63 days after the first vaccine or placebo injection. This clone was picked up one time.

Sequenced here: peripheral blood, sampled in a trial of Ad26.COV2.S vaccine versus placebo. The V gene is TRBV28, the J gene TRBJ2-7; TRBD2 matches 9 bases. The receptor was isolated from a person between 18 and 65 years old who received the Ad26.COV2.S COVID-19 vaccine or a placebo. The CDR3 nucleotides are TGTGCCAGCACTCGCGGGAGGGCCTCTTACGAGCAGTACTTC. Its protein is CASTRGRASYEQYF.